The clone carrying this T cell receptor beta chain has just a few counts. TCR beta CDR3 sequences were amplified from RNA transcripts. HTBI primers were used for first-round RT-PCR of the TCR CDR3. One entry per CDR3 protein results from TCRdb running MiXCR on the multiplex PCR reads. This table holds roughly 400,000 distinct CDR3 sequences, around 15% found once. This record comes from a study of T cells in Graves' hyperthyroidism and ophthalmopathy. Looked up from germline, CDR1 is SQVTM and CDR2 is ANQGSEA. With V trimmed by 6 bases and J by 0 bases, 8 bases remained unmatched. The CDR3 is 16 amino acids.

V usage is TRBV29-1 and J usage is TRBJ2-7, with 13 bases that match TRBD2. This TCR came from a man aged 45-60 years with Graves' ophthalmopathy. Sequencing was performed on blood. The CDR3 bases are TGCAGCGTGGCTACACTAGCGGGAGGGCCCTCCTACGAGCAGTACTTC. Amino acids: CSVATLAGGPSYEQYF.